The 32 T cell receptor beta chains given below trace back to one sample, sequenced in a study of cytomegalovirus exposure and HLA in healthy donors. With 60 Vbeta and 13 Jbeta primers, the PCR was carried out. Profiling relied on immunoSEQ multiplex PCR, and the TCRdb table lists in-frame clones only, not all of them. Here the sample spans about 120,000 clones, over 60% being singletons. Sequenced material: PBMCs. The receptors come from a human donor in good health.

This clone has only a few counts. The chain couples TRBV6-1 to TRBJ1-1, with D possibly being TRBD1 (6 bases). The CDR3 contains 13 residues. The V gene lost 6 bases and the J gene lost 1 base, with 9 bases spanning the gap. Germline V gene lookup returns CDR1 MNHNS and CDR2 SASEGT. DNA of the CDR3: TGTGCCAGCAGCAAACAGGGGAACACTGAAGCTTTCTTT. It translates to CASSKQGNTEAFF.

The gene calls are TRBV10-3 and TRBJ1-1; D is perhaps TRBD1 (6 bases). This CDR3 has 13 amino acids. V was pared by 4 bases and J by 5 bases, with 11 bases between. Germline V gene sequence: CDR1 ENHRY, CDR2 SYGVKD. The CDR3 loop is CAISGQEETEAFF. As DNA, the CDR3 is TGTGCCATCAGTGGACAGGAGGAGACTGAAGCTTTCTTT.

The V call is TRBV5-1, the J call TRBJ2-7; TRBD1 aligns across 9 bases. The CDR3 runs 15 residues. The V gene end was trimmed by 1 base and the J gene end by 4 bases; junction bases not matched to a gene: 6. Germline V gene sequence: CDR1 SGHRS, CDR2 YFSETQ. This CDR3 reads CASSLSGTGPYEQYF. For the CDR3, the DNA is TGCGCCAGCAGCTTGTCGGGGACAGGGCCGTACGAGCAGTACTTC.

The J gene is TRBJ1-3, the V gene TRBV7-2, with a weak D call TRBD1 (5 bases). The germline V gene has CDR1 SGHTA and CDR2 FQGNSA. V dropped 3 bases and J dropped 3 bases, with 9 bases sitting between them. CDR3 length: 14 amino acids. The CDR3, as DNA: TGTGCCAGCAGCTTTGGGGGGTATGGAAACACCATATATTTT. It encodes CASSFGGYGNTIYF.

This clone was seen only once. J is TRBJ2-3 and V is TRBV6-5, with D tentatively TRBD2 (6 bases). CDR1 and CDR2 (germline): MNHEY, SVGAGI. V lost 6 bases, J lost 4 bases, and 17 bases lay in between. This CDR3 is 15 amino acids long. The CDR3 reads CASRGLGGAADTQYF. The CDR3, as DNA: TGTGCCAGCAGGGGACTTGGCGGGGCGGCAGATACGCAGTATTTT.

This chain connects TRBV4-1 to TRBJ2-6; 8 positions agree with TRBD1. V shed 0 bases and J 2 bases; nucleotides not matched to a gene: 6. Germline loops: CDR1 MGHRA, CDR2 YSYEKL. This CDR3 has 18 amino acids. The CDR3 coding sequence is TGCGCCAGCAGCCAAGATTGGCAGGGGGCAGCTGGGGCCAACGTCCTGACTTTC. Protein sequence: CASSQDWQGAAGANVLTF.

The chain combines TRBV5-4 with TRBJ1-1; the D gene is possibly TRBD1 (5 bases). Trimming removed 4 bases at V and 4 bases at J, with 20 bases between. Looked up from germline, CDR1 is SGHNT and CDR2 is YYREEE (reference sequence). The CDR3 covers 16 residues. The CDR3 DNA follows: TGTGCCAGCAGCGGGGCGGGGGATAGGAGGGTCACTGAAGCTTTCTTT. This codes for CASSGAGDRRVTEAFF.

The chain carries TRBV29-1 and TRBJ1-1, with D possibly being TRBD1 (5 bases). There are 13 residues in the CDR3. CDR1 SQVTM and CDR2 ANQGSEA come from the germline V gene. V was pared by 6 bases and J by 0 bases, with 11 bases between. The CDR3 here is CSVTRQMNTEAFF. The CDR3 DNA follows: TGCAGCGTGACACGACAGATGAACACTGAAGCTTTCTTT.

The V call is TRBV18, the J call TRBJ1-2, with D possibly TRBD1 on 6 matching bases. Deletions cut 8 bases from V and 5 bases from J, with 9 bases between. CDR1 KGHSH and CDR2 LQKENI come from the germline V gene. This CDR3 is built from 11 residues. The CDR3 DNA is TGTGCCAGCACAACAGGGTATGGCTACACCTTC. This encodes CASTTGYGYTF.

The rearrangement links TRBV6-5 to TRBJ2-7; maybe TRBD1 (7 bases). CDR1 and CDR2 (germline): MNHEY, SVGAGI. V was shortened by 6 bases and J by 6 bases, with 9 bases between the two germline ends. The CDR3 sequence is 11 residues long. CDR3 protein: CASSQGGEQYF. The CDR3 DNA reads as TGTGCCAGCAGCCAGGGGGGCGAGCAGTACTTC.

V and J are TRBV5-6 and TRBJ2-5; tentatively, D is TRBD1 (6 bases). The DNA matches TRBJ2-7 better at its end, which makes the J call doubtful. The CDR3 contains 15 residues. CDR1 is SGHDT, CDR2 YYEEEE, per germline. CDR3 nucleotides: TGTGCCAGCAGCTCCTTGGGCCAGGGGTTCTACGAGCAGTACTTC. This gives the protein CASSSLGQGFYEQYF.

The chain recombines TRBV11-2 with TRBJ1-6, with TRBD1 identical over 7 bases. Germline trimming cut 5 bases from V and 4 bases from J; bases unmatched to any gene: 8. Per germline, CDR1 SGHAT and CDR2 FQNNGV. The CDR3 runs to 16 residues. DNA of the CDR3: TGTGCCAGCAGCAGTAGACAGGGCTCTTATAATTCACCCCTCCACTTT. Translation gives CASSSRQGSYNSPLHF.

The chain links TRBV18 to TRBJ2-5; D gene ambiguous. V lost 6 bases, J lost 1 base, and 3 bases lay in between. CDR3 size: 11 residues. Germline assignment: CDR1 KGHSH and CDR2 LQKENI. The CDR3 sequence: CASSLQETQYF. As DNA, the CDR3 is TGTGCCAGCTCTCTCCAAGAGACCCAGTACTTC.

The rearrangement links TRBV11-2 to TRBJ2-2; D may be TRBD1 (7 bases). V lost 8 bases and J lost 0, with 10 bases in between. The CDR3 extends over 14 amino acids. CDR1 is SGHAT and CDR2 is FQNNGV in the germline V gene. The CDR3, as DNA: TGTGCCAGCCGGGGGACAGCGAACACCGGGGAGCTGTTTTTT. Translating it yields CASRGTANTGELFF.

This clone was counted between two and nine times. The chain joins TRBV21-1 to TRBJ2-7; the table's D gene call, TRBD2, was not cross checked with the DNA. TRBV21-1 is a known pseudogene. The CDR3 runs 14 residues. CDR3 nucleotides: TGTGCCAGCAGCAAAGGAGAGGTTTTGAACGAGCAGTACTTC. Residues: CASSKGEVLNEQYF.

The chain is built from TRBV11-2 and TRBJ2-7; 7 bases line up with TRBD1. Germline CDR1 is SGHAT and CDR2 is FQNNGV. The junction had 10 bases not matched to a gene; V was cut back by 3 bases and J by 2 bases. This CDR3 spans 16 amino acids. The CDR3 spells CASSLIQGSRPYEQYF. Written as DNA, the CDR3 is TGTGCCAGCAGCTTGATACAGGGGAGTCGACCCTACGAGCAGTACTTC.

The chain has TRBV7-6 and TRBJ2-3; TRBD2 aligns across 11 bases. Germline V gives CDR1 SGHVS, CDR2 FNYEAQ. Losses at the gene ends were 5 bases for V and 2 bases for J; bases not matched to a gene: 9. This CDR3 is built from 17 residues. This CDR3 reads CASSVSGTSGSTDTQYF. For the CDR3, the DNA is TGTGCCAGCAGCGTCTCCGGGACTAGCGGTTCCACAGATACGCAGTATTTT. Full variable domain (rest looked up from reference TRBV7-6 and TRBJ2-3): GAGVSQSPRYKVTKRGQDVALRCDPISGHVSLYWYRQALGQGPEFLTYFNYEAQQDKSGLPNDRFSAERPEGSISTLTIQRTEQRDSAMYRCASSVSGTSGSTDTQYFGPGTRLTVL.

Details on this clone: The DNA is left out, because the CDR3 cannot be placed on it with certainty; the CDR3 is given as TCRdb lists it. This chain connects TRBV21-1 to TRBJ2-7; the D call TRBD1 from the table was never checked on the DNA. TRBV21-1 is an annotated pseudogene. The CDR3 has 15 residues if both end residues are counted. The CDR3 sequence: CASSKVGQGNYEQYF.

The chain has TRBV11-2 and TRBJ1-4; D ambiguous. Per the germline V gene, CDR1 is SGHAT and CDR2 is FQNNGV. The V end was cut by 1 base, the J end by 0 bases, with 9 bases between. The CDR3 loop spans 16 amino acids. CDR3 protein: CASSLVTPATNEKLFF. The CDR3 region has the DNA TGTGCCAGCAGCTTAGTTACACCCGCAACTAATGAAAAACTGTTTTTT. Based on the CDR3 plus reference TRBV11-2 and TRBJ1-4, the full variable domain is EAGVAQSPRYKIIEKRQSVAFWCNPISGHATLYWYQQILGQGPKLLIQFQNNGVVDDSQLPKDRFSAERLKGVDSTLKIQPAKLEDSAVYLCASSLVTPATNEKLFFGSGTQLSVL.

The chain joins TRBV19 to TRBJ1-5, with unresolved D. The CDR3 loop spans 14 amino acids. Trimming removed 1 base at V and 4 bases at J, with 8 bases between. The germline CDR1 and CDR2 sequences are LNHDA and SQIVND (reference sequence). The DNA of the CDR3 is TGTGCCAGTAGTATAGGGCCGGGGAATCAGCCCCAGCATTTT. This encodes CASSIGPGNQPQHF.

V and J are TRBV28 and TRBJ1-2; the match to TRBD1 covers 9 bases. V dropped 6 bases and J dropped 8; count of bases not matched to a gene: 13. This CDR3 has 15 amino acids. Germline assignment: CDR1 MDHEN and CDR2 SYDVKM. The DNA of the CDR3 is TGTGCCAGCAGCAAACTTACAGGGGGCTCATGGGGCTACACCTTC. It specifies CASSKLTGGSWGYTF.

The chain employs TRBV25-1 and TRBJ2-5; 7 bases line up with TRBD1. Trimming cost V 1 base and J 4 bases; bases outside gene matches: 3. Germline CDR1 reads MGHDK; CDR2 reads SYGVNS. CDR3 length: 14 amino acids. The CDR3: CASSESQGVETQYF. In DNA, the CDR3 is TGTGCCAGCAGTGAATCCCAGGGGGTAGAGACCCAGTACTTC.

This clone was seen a handful of times. This chain's CDR3 is CASSDQNQETQYF. The CDR3 DNA is TGCGCCAGCAGTGACCAAAACCAAGAGACCCAGTACTTC. The rearrangement links TRBV10-1 to TRBJ2-5, with D hard to call. The germline gives CDR1 WNHNN, CDR2 SYGVQD (reference sequence). The CDR3 is made up of 13 amino acids. V was trimmed by 3 bases and J by 0 bases, leaving 5 bases between them.

The genes are TRBV5-1 and TRBJ2-5; 13 bases agree with TRBD2. The CDR3 sequence is 16 residues long. J gave up 2 bases and V 4 bases, and 5 bases lay outside the gene matches. Germline V lookup: CDR1 SGHRS, CDR2 YFSETQ. DNA of the CDR3: TGCGCCAGCAGCAAACGACTAGCGGGGGGACAAGAGACCCAGTACTTC. Translated, it gives CASSKRLAGGQETQYF.

The J gene is TRBJ2-7, the V gene TRBV18; D perhaps matches TRBD2 (7 bases). Germline loops: CDR1 KGHSH, CDR2 LQKENI. The germline V and J ends were trimmed by 4 bases and 0 bases, with 19 bases remaining between them. This CDR3 spans 17 amino acids. The CDR3: CASSQGTTGLHSYEQYF. The CDR3 bases are TGTGCCAGCTCACAGGGGACTACAGGGCTCCACTCCTACGAGCAGTACTTC.

The J gene is TRBJ1-1, the V gene TRBV5-1; D is unresolved. The germline CDR1 and CDR2 sequences are SGHRS and YFSETQ. The germline V and J ends were trimmed by 3 bases and 3 bases, with 12 bases remaining between them. This CDR3 region has 14 residues. CDR3 in DNA: TGCGCCAGCAGCTACGGGGTCTCGGACACTGAAGCTTTCTTT. This codes for CASSYGVSDTEAFF.

This chain uses TRBV19 with TRBJ2-7; 8 bases are shared with TRBD1. Germline CDR1 reads LNHDA; CDR2 reads SQIVND (reference sequence). The CDR3 is made up of 15 amino acids. The V segment lost 1 base and the J segment 2 bases; nucleotides outside the gene matches: 4. The CDR3 region is CASSIGPQGAYEQYF. CDR3 bases: TGTGCCAGTAGTATAGGCCCACAGGGGGCCTACGAGCAGTACTTC.

This clone has a single count. The gene calls are TRBV4-1 and TRBJ2-2; TRBD2 is a possible D gene (5 bases). CDR1 is MGHRA, CDR2 YSYEKL, per germline. The ends were cut back, 0 bases at V and 8 bases at J, with 13 bases in the middle. The CDR3 runs to 15 residues. CDR3 bases: TGCGCCAGCAGCCAAGATCGGTCCGGGGAAGGGGAGCTGTTTTTT. Translated: CASSQDRSGEGELFF.

This chain joins TRBV10-2 and TRBJ2-2; D is undetermined. Germline CDR1 reads WSHSY; CDR2 reads SAAADI. The CDR3 extends over 12 amino acids. V lost 6 bases, J lost 7 bases, and 9 bases lay in between. The CDR3 here is CASRQQYGELFF. The DNA of the CDR3 is TGCGCCAGCAGGCAACAGTACGGGGAGCTGTTTTTT.

The V call is TRBV19, the J call TRBJ2-3; a weak D match, TRBD2 (6 bases). The CDR3 runs 16 residues. The ends were cut back, 0 bases at V and 1 base at J, with 11 bases in the middle. Germline V gene sequence: CDR1 LNHDA, CDR2 SQIVND (reference sequence). DNA for the CDR3: TGTGCCAGTAGTATAGATCGGTGGGGGGGCACAGATACGCAGTATTTT. It is translated as CASSIDRWGGTDTQYF.

V is TRBV11-3 and J is TRBJ2-2; 8 bases align to TRBD1. The CDR3 spans 15 residues. The trim removed 1 base at V and 5 bases at J, leaving 3 bases unmatched. Germline-derived CDR1 and CDR2 are SGHNT and YENEEA. This chain's CDR3 is CASSLGQGATGELFF. DNA of the CDR3: TGTGCCAGCAGCTTAGGGCAGGGGGCGACCGGGGAGCTGTTTTTT.

CDR3 sequence (DNA): TGTGCCAGCAGTGAATCTTTGGGCAGGGGCGGAACTAATGAAAAACTGTTTTTT. It encodes CASSESLGRGGTNEKLFF. This chain joins TRBV25-1 and TRBJ1-4; weak D call: TRBD1 (6 bases). There are 18 residues in the CDR3. Germline loops: CDR1 MGHDK, CDR2 SYGVNS. With 1 base removed from V and 1 base from J, the gap between germline ends came to 16 bases. The full variable domain, with the rest looked up from reference TRBV25-1 and TRBJ1-4, is EADIYQTPRYLVIGTGKKITLECSQTMGHDKMYWYQQDPGMELHLIHYSYGVNSTEKGDLSSESTVSRIRTEHFPLTLESARPSHTSQYLCASSESLGRGGTNEKLFFGSGTQLSVL.